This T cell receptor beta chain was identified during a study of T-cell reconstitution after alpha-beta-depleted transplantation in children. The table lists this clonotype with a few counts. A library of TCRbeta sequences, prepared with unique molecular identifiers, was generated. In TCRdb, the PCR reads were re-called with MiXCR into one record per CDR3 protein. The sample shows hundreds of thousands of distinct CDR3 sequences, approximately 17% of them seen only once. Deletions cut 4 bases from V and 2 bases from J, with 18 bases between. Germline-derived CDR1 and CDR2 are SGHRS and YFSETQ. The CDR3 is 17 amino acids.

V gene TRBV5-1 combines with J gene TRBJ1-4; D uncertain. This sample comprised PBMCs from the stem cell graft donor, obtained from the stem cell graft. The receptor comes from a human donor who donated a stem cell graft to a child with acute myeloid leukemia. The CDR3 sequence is CASSPEKLPETNEKLFF. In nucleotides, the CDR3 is TGCGCCAGCAGCCCGGAGAAACTTCCAGAGACTAATGAAAAACTGTTTTTT.